This entry features one T cell receptor (beta chain) sequence. V was clipped by 2 bases and J by 6 bases; unmatched bases: 12. From germline, CDR1 is KGHSH and CDR2 LQKENI. The CDR3 contains 16 residues. The data originate from a study of blood T cell repertoires in COVID-19. Measured with immunoSEQ multiplex PCR; TCRdb has only the in-frame clones, and not every one. The data contain 160,000 or so clones, 80% to 85% of them seen just once; the ten biggest clones take up roughly 8.6%. Sequenced: PBMCs or T cells enriched from blood (not recorded which). The chain carries TRBV18 and TRBJ2-7; 8 nucleotides match TRBD2. The origin of this receptor is a woman aged 50 to 60 who had recovered from COVID-19. The CDR3 nucleotides are TGTGCCAGCTCACCAGCGGGAGGTCCGCGATTGGGCGAGCAGTACTTC. It encodes CASSPAGGPRLGEQYF.